This TCR beta chain was captured by sequencing in a study of blood T cell repertoires in COVID-19 (dated by TCRdb to 2019 to 2021). General notes on the study: Samples covering the acute and convalescent phases of COVID-19 were provided by collaborators in the United States, Italy and Spain. The material from the prospective study consisted of cDNA or gDNA derived from T cells, B-cell-depleted T cells, or PBMCs. Deeply sampled blood TCRbeta repertoires from subjects exposed to, actively infected with, or recovered from COVID-19 were included in the dataset. The repertoires were made available in a free public database intended to serve as a resource for research on the immune response to SARS-CoV-2. Samples were obtained from the ongoing ImmuneRACE study (first 160 participants) and from 1,254 subjects provided by 6 global collaborators. A de-identified subject ID, COVID-19 status, age in years and sex were almost always included in the sample metadata. Where available, HLA class I and class II types were obtained from metadata supplied by the sample provider rather than from assay-based typing. On the study overall, not on this receptor specifically: The quantity of clinical and demographic metadata differed by source and by participant and was supplied without curation.

About this clone: What antigen it recognizes has not been identified. Base qualities were left out, and no much larger clone turns up one base away.

V drops 6 bases and J drops 1 base, leaving 21 bases in between. From a lookup of the germline V gene, CDR1 and CDR2 are SGHDN and FVKESK. The CDR3 contains 17 residues, cysteine and phenylalanine counted. Only the CDR3 portion is preserved as DNA: 51 bases, with reading frame beginning at the first base. In the prospective study, participants were about 18 to 100 years old, resided in about two dozen geographic areas of the United States, and were enrolled through a virtual design. In the prospective study, cohorts were assigned on the basis of participant-reported clinical history obtained from a screening survey and a study questionnaire. Exposed participants were defined as having been in contact with someone with a PCR-confirmed or clinician-diagnosed COVID-19 case within 2 weeks of study entry. Each participant in the prospective study had whole blood, serum and a nasopharyngeal or oropharyngeal swab collected by mobile phlebotomists. Over a roughly two-month period, participants in the prospective study had the option of providing additional blood draws and questionnaires. Blood samples from the prospective study were shipped frozen or at room temperature prior to DNA extraction.

TCRbeta CDR3 regions were amplified from genomic DNA by means of the immunoSEQ Assay, a bias-controlled multiplex PCR. On the study's bioinformatics: Within the assay, amplification of reference gene primers was used to estimate how many nucleated cells each sample contained. Sequence reads were collapsed and filtered to measure the absolute abundance of every unique TCRbeta CDR3 rearrangement. For each sample, productive Simpson clonality was calculated as the square root of Simpson's diversity index over productive rearrangements. TCRdb re-hosts the immuneACCESS table, in-frame sequences only. Its copies lack some clones; in the studies checked, an unresolved V gene accounts for under half of them, and the cause for the rest is not known. V, J and clone size derive from that table, while D and trimming were established from the DNA sequence. The sample table shows fewer than 250,000 clones, and less than 90% are seen once. About 3.2% of the sample lies in the top ten.

This chain joins TRBV14 to TRBJ1-1; the D gene cannot be named for sure. The sample consisted of PBMCs or T cells enriched from blood (not recorded which). The sequence derives from a woman in her twenties or thirties who had been exposed to COVID-19. CDR3 protein: CASRQSTGEDPNTEAFF. The DNA sequence is as follows: TGTGCCAGCAGACAGTCAACCGGGGAGGACCCGAACACTGAAGCTTTCTTT.